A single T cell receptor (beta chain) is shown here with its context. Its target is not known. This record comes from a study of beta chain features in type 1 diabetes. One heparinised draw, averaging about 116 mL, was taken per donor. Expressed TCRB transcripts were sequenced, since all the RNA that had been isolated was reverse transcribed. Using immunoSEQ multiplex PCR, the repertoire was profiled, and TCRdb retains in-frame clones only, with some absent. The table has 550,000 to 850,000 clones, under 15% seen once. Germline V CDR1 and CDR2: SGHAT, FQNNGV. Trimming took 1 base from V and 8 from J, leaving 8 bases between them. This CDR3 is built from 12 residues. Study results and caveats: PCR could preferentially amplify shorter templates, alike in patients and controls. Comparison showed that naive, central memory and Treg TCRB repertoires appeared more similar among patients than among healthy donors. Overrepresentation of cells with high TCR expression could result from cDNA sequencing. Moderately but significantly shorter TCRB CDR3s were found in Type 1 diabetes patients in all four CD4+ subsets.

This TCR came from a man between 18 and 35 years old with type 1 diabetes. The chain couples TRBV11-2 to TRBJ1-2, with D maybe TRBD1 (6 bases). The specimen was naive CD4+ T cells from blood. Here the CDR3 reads CASSLGQAGYTF. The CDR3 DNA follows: TGTGCCAGCAGCTTAGGACAGGCGGGCTACACCTTC.